What follows are 6 T cell receptor beta chains derived from one specimen sequenced in a study of cytomegalovirus exposure and HLA in healthy donors. A multiplex PCR was run with 60 Vbeta primers and 13 Jbeta primers. Some clones are missing from TCRdb's copy, which holds only in-frame ones; the method was immunoSEQ multiplex PCR. Among about 60,000 clones listed, 70% were seen once. The specimen sequenced was PBMCs. These receptors were collected from a woman aged 55-69 years in good health and CMV-seropositive.

The chain joins TRBV5-1 to TRBJ1-2, with 8 bases lining up with TRBD1. The CDR3 spans 16 residues. J was trimmed by 3 bases and V by 0 bases; bases with no gene match: 7. The V gene's germline CDR1 is SGHRS and CDR2 YFSETQ. CDR3 protein: CASSLAGSGGDYGYTF. The CDR3 nucleotides are TGCGCCAGCAGCTTGGCCGGGTCAGGGGGCGACTATGGCTACACCTTC. The full variable domain, completed using reference TRBV5-1 and TRBJ1-2, is KAGVTQTPRYLIKTRGQQVTLSCSPISGHRSVSWYQQTPGQGLQFLFEYFSETQRNKGNFPGRFSGRQFSNSRSEMNVSTLELGDSALYLCASSLAGSGGDYGYTFGSGTRLTVV.

On this clone itself: An end of the junction differs from the germline gene, which may be a read error. V and J are TRBV7-7 and TRBJ2-1; 11 nucleotides line up with TRBD1. Per germline, CDR1 SSHAT and CDR2 FNYEAQ (reference sequence). The CDR3 is made up of 16 amino acids. The CDR3 bases are TGTGCTAGCAGCTTAGCGGGACAGGGGGTCTACAATGAGCAGTTCTTC. Its protein product is CASSLAGQGVYNEQFF.

The chain couples TRBV9 to TRBJ1-4; TRBD1 agrees at 7 bases. The CDR3 sequence is 16 residues long. In germline, CDR1 is SGDLS, CDR2 YYNGEE. With V trimmed by 3 bases and J by 4 bases, 9 bases remained unmatched. As DNA, the CDR3 is TGTGCCAGCAGCGCCCGACAGGGCCCGGATAATGAAAAACTGTTTTTT. Translating gives CASSARQGPDNEKLFF.

This chain uses TRBV19 with TRBJ1-3; D gene unclear. Germline CDR1 is LNHDA and CDR2 is SQIVND (reference sequence). The CDR3 has 17 amino acids. Trimming removed 3 bases from V and 3 bases from J, with 18 bases in between. CDR3: CASSMVAYGRSGNTIYF. CDR3 sequence (DNA): TGTGCCAGTAGTATGGTTGCATACGGGAGGAGTGGAAACACCATATATTTT.

The count of this clone is one. The rearrangement uses TRBV18 and TRBJ2-5; 13 positions agree with TRBD2. Germline CDR1 is KGHSH and CDR2 is LQKENI. The V segment lost 4 bases and the J segment 3 bases; nucleotides outside the gene matches: 8. The CDR3 contains 17 residues. DNA for the CDR3: TGTGCCAGCTCACTAAATTCGGGACTAGCGGGGAAAGAGACCCAGTACTTC. It is translated as CASSLNSGLAGKETQYF.

J is TRBJ1-1 and V is TRBV10-3, with 7 nucleotides matching TRBD1. Germline loops: CDR1 ENHRY, CDR2 SYGVKD. V gave up 4 bases and J gave up 4 bases; unmatched junction bases: 6. CDR3 length equals 14 residues. The CDR3 sequence is CAISVGRGATEAFF. Written as DNA, the CDR3 is TGTGCCATCAGTGTCGGCAGGGGGGCCACTGAAGCTTTCTTT.